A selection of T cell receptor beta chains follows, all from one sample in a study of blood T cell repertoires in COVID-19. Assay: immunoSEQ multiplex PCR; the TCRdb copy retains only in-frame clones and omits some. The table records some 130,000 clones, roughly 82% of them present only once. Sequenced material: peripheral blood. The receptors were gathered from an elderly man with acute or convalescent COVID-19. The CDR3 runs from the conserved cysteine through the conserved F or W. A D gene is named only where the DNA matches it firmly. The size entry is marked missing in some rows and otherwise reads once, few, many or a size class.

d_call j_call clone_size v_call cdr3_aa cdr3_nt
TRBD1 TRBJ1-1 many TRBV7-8 CASSLALLGRGVNTEAFF TGTGCCAGCAGCTTAGCGCTCTTAGGCAGGGGGGTGAACACTGAAGCTTTCTTT
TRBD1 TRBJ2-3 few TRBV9 CASSALGQVGTDTQYF TGTGCCAGCAGCGCACTCGGACAGGTCGGTACAGATACGCAGTATTTT
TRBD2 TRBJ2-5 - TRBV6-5 CASTASGETQYF TGTGCCAGCACGGCTAGCGGGGAGACCCAGTACTTC
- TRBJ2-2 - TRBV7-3 CASSIGRGNTGELFF TGTGCCAGCAGTATTGGGCGGGGGAACACCGGGGAGCTGTTTTTT
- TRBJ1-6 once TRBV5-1 CASSLDIGGSSPLHF TGCGCCAGCAGCTTGGACATAGGAGGGAGTTCACCCCTCCACTTT
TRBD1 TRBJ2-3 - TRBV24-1 CATSDLPGQGTDTQYF TGTGCCACCAGTGATTTGCCGGGACAGGGCACAGATACGCAGTATTTT
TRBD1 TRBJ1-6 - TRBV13 CASSLFGTANSPLHF TGTGCCAGCAGCTTATTCGGGACAGCAAATTCACCCCTCCACTTT
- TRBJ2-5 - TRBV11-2 CASSLDSETQYF TGTGCCAGCAGCTTAGATTCGGAGACCCAGTACTTC
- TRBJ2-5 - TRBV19 CASSTAGVIQETQYF TGTGCCAGTTCCACCGCAGGCGTGATACAAGAGACCCAGTACTTC
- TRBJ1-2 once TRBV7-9 CASTTTLSANLFNGGGYTF TGTGCCAGCACCACCACCCTCTCGGCAAATCTTTTTAATGGGGGGGGCTACACCTTC
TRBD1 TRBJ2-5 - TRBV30 CAWSRQGQETQYF TGTGCCTGGAGTCGACAGGGACAAGAGACCCAGTACTTC
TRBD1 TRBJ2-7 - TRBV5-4 CASSEPGQGNEQYF TGTGCCAGCAGCGAACCGGGACAGGGGAACGAGCAGTACTTC
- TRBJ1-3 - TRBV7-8 CASSPGAGVGNTIYF TGTGCCAGCAGCCCAGGGGCAGGGGTAGGAAACACCATATATTTT
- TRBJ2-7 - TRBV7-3 CASSSGLITSEQYF TGTGCCAGCAGCTCAGGGTTGATCACGAGCGAGCAGTACTTC
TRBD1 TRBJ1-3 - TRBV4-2 CASSQEGGRGSAGNTIYF TGTGCCAGCAGCCAAGAGGGGGGCAGGGGGTCAGCTGGAAACACCATATATTTT
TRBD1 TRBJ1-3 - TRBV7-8 CASRDTDRVAGNTIYF TGTGCCAGCAGAGACACCGACAGGGTAGCTGGAAACACCATATATTTT
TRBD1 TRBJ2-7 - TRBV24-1 CATPRDRVDSEQYF TGTGCCACCCCACGGGACAGGGTAGACTCCGAGCAGTACTTC
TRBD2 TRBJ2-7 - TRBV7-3 CASSLSGGPYEQYF TGTGCCAGCAGCTTATCGGGGGGGCCGTACGAGCAGTACTTC
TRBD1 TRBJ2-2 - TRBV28 CASSLGQGTGELFF TGTGCCAGCAGTTTAGGACAGGGGACCGGGGAGCTGTTTTTT
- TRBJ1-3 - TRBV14 CASSTLGLRNTIYF TGTGCCAGCAGCACCCTGGGACTCCGAAACACCATATATTTT
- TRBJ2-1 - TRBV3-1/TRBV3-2 CASSHTRNEQFF TGTGCCAGCAGCCATACCCGGAATGAGCAGTTCTTC
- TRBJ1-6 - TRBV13 CASSSKTYNSPLHF TGTGCCAGCAGCTCCAAAACCTATAATTCACCCCTCCACTTT
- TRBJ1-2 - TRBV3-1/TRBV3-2 CASSQEPTPANYGYTF TGTGCCAGCAGCCAAGAACCCACACCAGCTAACTATGGCTACACCTTC